This TCR beta chain was captured by sequencing in a study of T cell changes during pregnancy in multiple sclerosis. This CDR3 has 14 residues. With 3 bases removed from V and 4 bases from J, the gap between germline ends came to 13 bases. The germline V gene encodes CDR1 MNHEY and CDR2 SMNVEV (reference sequence). Only in-frame clones appear in the TCRdb table, and some are missing; sequencing was by immunoSEQ multiplex PCR. The data show around 30,000 clones, with 85% to 90% seen just once and approximately 8% held by the top ten. The source material was CD8+ T cells from peripheral blood mononuclear cells, sampled after pregnancy. The TCR sequence derives from a female donor with multiple sclerosis, enrolled in a pregnancy study. The chain carries TRBV27 and TRBJ2-7; the D is unclear. This CDR3 reads CASSFVGAPYEQYF. The CDR3, as DNA: TGTGCCAGCAGTTTTGTAGGAGCTCCGTACGAGCAGTACTTC.